This T cell receptor beta chain derives from a study of Ad26.COV2.S vaccination and SARS-CoV-2 variants (dated by TCRdb to the early 2020s). For the wider study: Donors in the vaccine arm were drawn from COV1001, a phase I-IIa trial of Ad26.COV2.S in healthy adults that was multicentre, randomized, double-blind and placebo-controlled. Dosing of Ad26.COV2.S was intramuscular, at either 5x10^10 or 1x10^11 viral particles, delivered as one shot or as two shots spaced 56 days apart. TCRbeta repertoire sequencing served as the tool for gauging how specific and how broad the SARS-CoV-2-reactive T cell receptors were following Ad26.COV2.S vaccination. A total of 32 samples were included in the TCR-sequenced set, comprising roughly 19 Ad26.COV2.S vaccine recipients, 5 placebo recipients and 8 SARS-CoV-2 convalescent individuals. Trial participants were randomized into five groups of five, in which low-dose or high-dose Ad26.COV2.S was given once or twice, or placebo was given on both occasions. Investigators did not know the trial group allocation while performing experiments and assessing outcomes.

The sample's treatment or condition label, decoded: some 20 received Ad26.COV2.S at low or high dose, single or two shots; several received placebo; per-sample allocation not given. For vaccine and placebo recipients, the sequenced repertoires came from samples collected on day 63 after the first injection. In Cohort 1b, roughly 25 adults aged 18-55 years were enrolled at a single site in Boston, USA, between 29 July and 7 August 2020. Ad26.COV2.S was a replication-incompetent adenovirus type 26 vector expressing a prefusion-stabilized SARS-CoV-2 spike protein from the original Wuhan strain. The immunoSEQ Assay was used to sequence TCRbeta CDR3 regions. After extraction, genomic DNA underwent amplification by bias-controlled multiplex PCR, followed by high-throughput sequencing. Per the authors' processing: To quantify the absolute abundance of every unique TCRbeta CDR3 region, sequences were collapsed and filtered. T cell fraction was estimated by normalization of TCRbeta template counts to usable DNA, with usable DNA being measured through amplification of reference genes present in all nucleated cells. Repertoire TCRs were annotated as SARS-CoV-2-specific when V gene, CDR3 amino acid sequence and J gene were exactly matched to a known reactive TCR set. The reference SARS-CoV-2 TCR set was derived from MIRA and filtered for enrichment in COVID-19-positive ImmuneCODE repertoires, a step that removed public or cross-reactive TCRs. Based on the MIRA antigens, annotated TCRs were further analysed at the level of specific ORF or position within ORF. Breadth was defined as annotated unique rearrangements over total unique productive rearrangements; depth was the summed frequency of those rearrangements. TCR breadth was compared between groups using two-sided Wilcoxon rank-sum tests. TCRdb took over this immuneACCESS table, retaining in-frame rearrangements with V and J assigned. Such tables are incomplete; in checked studies, under half of the missing clones stem from an unresolved V gene, and the remainder is unexplained. V, J and clone size reflect that table, while D and trimming were determined from the DNA. The sample has 350,000 to 400,000 clones on record, approximately 91% of them singletons. The ten largest clones capture approximately 1.9% of the sample.

Notes on this clone: Its antigen is currently not known. The sample holds no much larger clone one base away, and base qualities are not on file.

The germline V end is reduced by 7 bases and the J end by 3 bases; junction bases left unmatched: 9. From the germline V gene, CDR1 is MDHEN and CDR2 is SYDVKM. Measured from the cysteine to the phenylalanine, the CDR3 is 15 residues long. Only CDR3 DNA is held: 45 bases, read in frame from base 1. What the work shows at the level of the full study, not this receptor alone: Spike-specific TCR breadth was higher in Ad26.COV2.S recipients than in placebo recipients (P = 0.0014). Non-spike TCR breadth was comparable between vaccine and placebo recipients, consistent with the vaccine containing only spike. The study was not powered for comparison of responses between vaccine doses or regimens. It was noted by the authors that total T cell responses may have been underestimated by the TCR breadth and depth analyses. After vaccination, spike-specific CD8+ and CD4+ T cell responses were reported to show substantial breadth.

This clonotype originated in a person between 18 and 60 years old who received the Ad26.COV2.S COVID-19 vaccine or a placebo. Sequencing used peripheral blood, obtained in a trial of Ad26.COV2.S vaccine versus placebo. The receptor chain draws on TRBV28 and TRBJ2-1, and 7 bases in between align with TRBD2. The nucleotides read TGTGCCAGCAAAAGGGATGGCGGGAGCTACAATGAGCAGTTCTTC. It encodes CASKRDGGSYNEQFF.